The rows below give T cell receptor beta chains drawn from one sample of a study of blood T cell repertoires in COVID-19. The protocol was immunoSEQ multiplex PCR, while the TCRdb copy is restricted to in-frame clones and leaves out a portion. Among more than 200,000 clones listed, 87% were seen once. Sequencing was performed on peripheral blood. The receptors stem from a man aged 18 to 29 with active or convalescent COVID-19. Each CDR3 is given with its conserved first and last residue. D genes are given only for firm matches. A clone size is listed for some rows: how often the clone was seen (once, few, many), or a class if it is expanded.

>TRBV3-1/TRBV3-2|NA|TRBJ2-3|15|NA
CASSPRGTLTDTQYF
TGTGCCAGCAGCCCCAGGGGGACTTTAACAGATACGCAGTATTTT
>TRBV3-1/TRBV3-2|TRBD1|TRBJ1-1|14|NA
CASSRGTGGREAFF
TGTGCCAGCAGCCGAGGGACAGGGGGCCGGGAAGCTTTCTTT
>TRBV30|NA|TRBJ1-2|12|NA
CAWSPGGGFDTF
TGTGCCTGGAGTCCTGGGGGGGGCTTTGACACCTTC
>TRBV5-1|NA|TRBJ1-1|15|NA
CASSLRVQGRTEAFF
TGCGCCAGCAGCTTGAGGGTTCAGGGAAGGACTGAAGCTTTCTTT
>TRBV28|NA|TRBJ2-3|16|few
CASSLPVTHLPSTQYF
TGTGCCAGCAGTCTCCCGGTGACTCATCTTCCCTCTACGCAGTATTTT
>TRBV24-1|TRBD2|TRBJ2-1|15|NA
CATSHPGGSYNEQFF
TGTGCCACCAGTCACCCGGGAGGCTCCTACAATGAGCAGTTCTTC
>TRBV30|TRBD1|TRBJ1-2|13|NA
CAWIDRVGKGYTF
TGTGCCTGGATTGACAGGGTAGGAAAGGGCTACACCTTC
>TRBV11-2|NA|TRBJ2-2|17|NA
CASSLVRSQGGTGELFF
TGTGCCAGCAGCTTAGTTCGGTCCCAGGGGGGCACCGGGGAGCTGTTTTTT
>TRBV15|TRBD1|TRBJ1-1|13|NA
CATSDRVNTEAFF
TGTGCCACCAGCGACAGGGTGAACACTGAAGCTTTCTTT
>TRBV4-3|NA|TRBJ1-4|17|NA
CASSQDFGPREWEKLFF
TGCGCCAGCAGCCAAGATTTCGGCCCGAGGGAATGGGAAAAACTGTTTTTT
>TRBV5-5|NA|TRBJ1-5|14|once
CASSLPITGGPQHF
TGTGCCAGCAGCTTGCCTATCACGGGGGGGCCCCAGCATTTT
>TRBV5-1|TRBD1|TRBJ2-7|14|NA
CASSSGTGAYEQYF
TGCGCCAGCAGCTCGGGGACAGGGGCCTACGAGCAGTACTTC
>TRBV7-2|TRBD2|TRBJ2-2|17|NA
CASSFSPPLAGTGELFF
TGTGCCAGCAGCTTTTCCCCTCCCCTAGCGGGGACCGGGGAGCTGTTTTTT
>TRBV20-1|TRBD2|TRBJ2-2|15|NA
CSASLGTSVGGELFF
TGCAGTGCTAGTCTCGGGACTAGCGTCGGCGGGGAGCTGTTTTTT
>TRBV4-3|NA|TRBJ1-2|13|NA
CASSQDYSYGYTF
TGCGCCAGCAGCCAAGATTACAGCTATGGCTACACCTTC
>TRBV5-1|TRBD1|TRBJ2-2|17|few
CASAPQPGQGSTGELFF
TGCGCCAGCGCCCCCCAACCGGGACAGGGGTCCACCGGGGAGCTGTTTTTT
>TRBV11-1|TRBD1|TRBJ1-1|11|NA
CASSTGGVGFF
TGTGCCAGCTCGACAGGGGGCGTTGGTTTCTTT
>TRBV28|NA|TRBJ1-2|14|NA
CASSLVGRGYGYTF
TGTGCCAGCAGTTTAGTAGGGCGGGGCTATGGCTACACCTTC
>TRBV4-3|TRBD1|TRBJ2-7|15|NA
CASSQGDRGLYEQYF
TGCGCCAGCAGCCAAGGGGACAGGGGGCTATACGAGCAGTACTTC
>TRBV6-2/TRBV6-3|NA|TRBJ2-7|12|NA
CASSSTTSEQYF
TGTGCCAGCAGCTCGACAACGTCCGAGCAGTACTTC
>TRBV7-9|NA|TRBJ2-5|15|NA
CASSLQRQFIETQYF
TGTGCCAGCAGCTTACAACGACAGTTCATAGAGACCCAGTACTTC
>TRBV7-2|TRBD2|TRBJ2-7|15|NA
CASSLALSGAQEQYF
TGTGCCAGCAGCTTAGCGCTTAGCGGGGCCCAGGAGCAGTACTTC
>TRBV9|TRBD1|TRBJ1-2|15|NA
CASSVGTGGRNGYTF
TGTGCCAGCAGCGTAGGTACAGGGGGTAGGAATGGCTACACCTTC
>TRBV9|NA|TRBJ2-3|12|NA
CASATNADTQYF
TGTGCCAGCGCTACTAATGCGGATACGCAGTATTTT
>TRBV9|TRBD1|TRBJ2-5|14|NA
CASSPQTGTETQYF
TGTGCCAGCAGCCCCCAGACAGGGACAGAGACCCAGTACTTC
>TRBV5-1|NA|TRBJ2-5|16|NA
CASSRGLGEVQETQYF
TGCGCCAGCAGCCGAGGCCTAGGAGAGGTCCAAGAGACCCAGTACTTC
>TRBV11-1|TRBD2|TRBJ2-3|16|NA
CASSLGLAASTDTQYF
TGTGCCAGCAGCCTGGGACTAGCGGCGAGCACAGATACGCAGTATTTT
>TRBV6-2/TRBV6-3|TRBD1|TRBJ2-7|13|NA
CASSSQGTAEQYF
TGTGCCAGCAGCTCACAGGGGACAGCCGAGCAGTACTTC
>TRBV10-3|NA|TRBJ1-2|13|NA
CAIREGLDYGYTF
TGTGCCATCAGAGAGGGTCTAGACTATGGCTACACCTTC
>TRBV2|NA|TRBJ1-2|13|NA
CASSAQGFYGYTF
TGTGCCAGCAGTGCCCAGGGCTTCTATGGCTACACCTTC
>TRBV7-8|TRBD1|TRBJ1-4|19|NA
CASSPSPQGDLTTNEKLFF
TGTGCCAGCAGCCCTTCTCCACAGGGGGATTTAACAACTAATGAAAAACTGTTTTTT